The 15 T cell receptor beta chains below come from one sample, sequenced in a study of TIL therapy for anti-PD-1-resistant metastatic lung cancer. The libraries were made with immunoSEQ v3. Profiling relied on immunoSEQ multiplex PCR, and the TCRdb table lists in-frame clones only, not all of them. The table shows more than 20,000 clones, with over 70% occurring only once. Time point denoted: pre-treatment sample, taken before nivolumab and TIL therapy. The sequencing here drew on blood, taken at baseline. These receptors came from a person aged 25-85 years with non-small cell lung cancer.

This chain links TRBV15 with TRBJ2-3; 7 bases line up with TRBD2. Germline loops: CDR1 LNHNV, CDR2 YYDKDF (reference sequence). The CDR3 runs to 13 residues. J was trimmed by 5 bases and V by 7 bases; bases with no gene match: 6. In nucleotides, the CDR3 is TGTGCCACCACCATCGGGGGGATAGATACGCAGTATTTT. Translated: CATTIGGIDTQYF.

The chain is built from TRBV6-1 and TRBJ2-7, with D perhaps matching TRBD2 (5 bases). The CDR3 has 14 residues. Germline CDR1 reads MNHNS; CDR2 reads SASEGT. The V gene lost 3 bases and the J gene lost 4 bases, with 13 bases spanning the gap. CDR3 in DNA: TGTGCCAGCAGTGACGGGGTTGGCACATACGAGCAGTACTTC. Residues: CASSDGVGTYEQYF.

The chain couples TRBV30 to TRBJ2-2; D remains unclear. The CDR3 totals 13 residues. V lost 0 bases to trimming and J lost 6 bases, with 8 bases between them. Germline V gene lookup returns CDR1 GTSNPN and CDR2 SVGIG (reference sequence). The CDR3 coding sequence is TGTGCCTGGAGTGTCTTCCTGGCCGGGGAGCTGTTTTTT. It codes for CAWSVFLAGELFF.

J is TRBJ2-1 and V is TRBV7-8, with D possibly TRBD1 on 6 matching bases. The germline V gene encodes CDR1 SGHVS and CDR2 FQNEAQ. The CDR3 runs to 14 residues. Trimming stripped 1 base from V and 8 bases from J, with 12 bases between. The DNA for the CDR3 is TGTGCCAGCAGCTTAGGCAGGGGTGGGGATGAGCAGTTCTTC. Its protein is CASSLGRGGDEQFF.

V and J are TRBV11-2 and TRBJ2-2; D is perhaps TRBD2 (6 bases). The germline gives CDR1 SGHAT, CDR2 FQNNGV. V dropped 3 bases and J dropped 3 bases, with 17 bases sitting between them. The CDR3 is 17 amino acids. CDR3 nucleotides: TGTGCCAGCAGCTTTGAAGTTAGCGGACCACACACCGGGGAGCTGTTTTTT. Residues: CASSFEVSGPHTGELFF.

Written as DNA, the CDR3 is TGCGCCAGCAGCTTACGAGGGTGGGAGACCCAGTACTTC. This encodes CASSLRGWETQYF. The chain employs TRBV5-1 and TRBJ2-5; D perhaps matches TRBD2 (5 bases). The germline V and J ends were trimmed by 2 bases and 5 bases, with 10 bases remaining between them. The CDR3 contains 13 residues. Germline loops: CDR1 SGHRS, CDR2 YFSETQ.

The rearrangement uses TRBV28 and TRBJ1-1; 7 bases map to TRBD1. With 3 bases clipped from V and 4 bases from J, the junction kept 2 bases outside the gene matches. Looked up from germline, CDR1 is MDHEN and CDR2 is SYDVKM. This CDR3 has 13 residues. The CDR3 nucleotides are TGTGCCAGCAGTTTTTCAGGGGGCACTGAAGCTTTCTTT. It is translated as CASSFSGGTEAFF.

The chain couples TRBV10-1 to TRBJ2-2; 7 bases are shared with TRBD1. V gave up 3 bases and J gave up 4 bases; unmatched junction bases: 8. Germline-derived CDR1 and CDR2 are WNHNN and SYGVQD (reference sequence). This CDR3 contains 16 residues. The CDR3 coding sequence is TGCGCCAGCAGTGACCACGGGACAGCTGGCACCGGGGAGCTGTTTTTT. Encoded protein: CASSDHGTAGTGELFF.

Relative to its sample, this clone is medium-sized. This chain uses TRBV4-2 with TRBJ2-7; maybe TRBD1 (7 bases). Trimming took 1 base from V and 3 from J, leaving 22 bases between them. Germline-derived CDR1 and CDR2 are LGHNA and YNFKEQ. The CDR3 has 18 amino acids. CDR3 bases: TGTGCCAGCAGCCAAGCACCAGGGGGGACGTCCAGCCTCTACGAGCAGTACTTC. Protein sequence: CASSQAPGGTSSLYEQYF.

The chain has TRBV7-6 and TRBJ2-1, with 12 nucleotides matching TRBD2. This CDR3 comprises 15 residues. The V gene's germline CDR1 is SGHVS and CDR2 FNYEAQ. V shed 6 bases, J shed 5 bases, and the junction held 5 bases outside the gene matches. Here the CDR3 DNA reads TGTGCCAGCAGACCTAGCGGGGGGGTGCACAATGAGCAGTTCTTC. This translates into CASRPSGGVHNEQFF.

The V and J genes are TRBV11-1 and TRBJ2-7, with D hard to call. Trimming shortened V by 5 bases and J by 1 base, and 15 bases separated the two germline ends. The CDR3 runs to 15 residues. Germline V gene sequence: CDR1 SGHAT, CDR2 FQDESV (reference sequence). This CDR3 reads CASSGMGFSSYEQYF. In DNA form, the CDR3 reads TGTGCCAGCAGCGGAATGGGGTTTTCTTCCTACGAGCAGTACTTC.

This clone was counted a single time. The gene calls are TRBV5-4 and TRBJ2-1; 9 nucleotides line up with TRBD1. Germline trimming cut 4 bases from V and 1 base from J; bases unmatched to any gene: 9. This CDR3 has 17 residues. Germline CDR1 SGHNT, CDR2 YYREEE (reference sequence). The CDR3 DNA reads as TGTGCCAGCAGCCCCCTACTTGGGACAGGGTCCTACAATGAGCAGTTCTTC. Protein product: CASSPLLGTGSYNEQFF.

This clone has a handful of counts. The gene calls are TRBV27 and TRBJ2-3; TRBD2 aligns across 14 bases. The CDR3 has 15 amino acids. Germline loops: CDR1 MNHEY, CDR2 SMNVEV (reference sequence). V gave up 6 bases and J gave up 6 bases; unmatched junction bases: 5. The CDR3 nucleotides are TGTGCCAGCAGCCAGACTAGCGGGGGGGCTGATACGCAGTATTTT. Translation: CASSQTSGGADTQYF.

The CDR3: CASIPGGTDTQYF. The DNA of the CDR3 is TGTGCCAGTATCCCGGGGGGCACAGATACGCAGTATTTT. The chain links TRBV19 to TRBJ2-3; D is possibly TRBD2 (6 bases). Trimming stripped 7 bases from V and 1 base from J, with 9 bases between. This CDR3 spans 13 amino acids. Germline-derived CDR1 and CDR2 are LNHDA and SQIVND (reference sequence).

The table lists this clone with a few counts. J is TRBJ1-5 and V is TRBV28, with D unclear. The germline V and J ends were trimmed by 5 bases and 11 bases, with 16 bases remaining between them. The germline V gene has CDR1 MDHEN and CDR2 SYDVKM. The CDR3 is 13 residues long. The CDR3 bases are TGTGCCAGCAGTAGGACGCTCGGACGGGCCCAGCATTTT. It translates to CASSRTLGRAQHF. Looking up the rest from reference TRBV28 and TRBJ1-5 gives the full variable domain: DVKVTQSSRYLVKRTGEKVFLECVQDMDHENMFWYRQDPGLGLRLIYFSYDVKMKEKGDIPEGYSVSREKKERFSLILESASTNQTSMYLCASSRTLGRAQHFGDGTRLSIL.